This passage covers 22 T cell receptor beta chains from one sample sequenced in a study of identical twins. TCRdb ran MiXCR on the 5' RACE reads and lists one entry per CDR3 protein. The sample carries 400,000 to 500,000 distinct CDR3 sequences, around a sixth recorded once. Sequences were obtained from naive T cells sorted from blood. All receptors derive from a man in his fifties in good health.

The V gene is TRBV5-1, the J gene TRBJ2-1; 10 bases fit TRBD1. The CDR3 is 14 residues long. V shed 3 bases and J 10 bases; nucleotides not matched to a gene: 7. In germline, CDR1 is SGHRS, CDR2 YFSETQ. CDR3 coding DNA: TGCGCCAGCAGCTGGGTCGGACAGGGGGACGAGCAGTTCTTC. Translation gives CASSWVGQGDEQFF.

This clonotype was seen only a few times. This chain connects TRBV20-1 to TRBJ1-3, with D possibly matching TRBD1 (5 bases). Per the germline V gene, CDR1 is DFQATT and CDR2 is SNEGSKA (reference sequence). The germline V and J ends were trimmed by 1 base and 11 bases, with 15 bases remaining between them. The CDR3 contains 13 residues. CDR3 loop: CSARGGGARAIYF. DNA for the CDR3: TGCAGTGCTAGAGGCGGTGGGGCGCGGGCCATATATTTT.

The rearrangement uses TRBV12-3 or TRBV12-4 and TRBJ2-1, with D unresolved. The V end lost 2 bases, the J end lost 12 bases, and 8 bases lay between the germline ends. This CDR3 region has 11 residues. The CDR3 sequence: CASSLTRRQFF. The CDR3 coding sequence is TGTGCCAGCAGTTTAACAAGAAGGCAGTTCTTC.

The chain recombines TRBV30 with TRBJ1-1; no clear D gene. Germline loops: CDR1 GTSNPN, CDR2 SVGIG (reference sequence). The CDR3 extends over 13 amino acids. Trimming removed 0 bases at V and 5 bases at J, with 10 bases between. In nucleotides, the CDR3 is TGTGCCTGGAGTGTATCTTTTGGGACTGAAGCTTTCTTT. It is translated as CAWSVSFGTEAFF.

This clonotype has more than one count but fewer than ten. The rearrangement uses TRBV12-3 or TRBV12-4 and TRBJ2-3, with D possibly matching TRBD1 (7 bases). V was cut by 7 bases and J by 4 bases, with 15 bases left in between. The CDR3 loop spans 14 amino acids. Written as DNA, the CDR3 is TGTGCCAGCACCTCGCAGGGGGGCGCAGATACGCAGTATTTT. Encoded protein: CASTSQGGADTQYF.

V and J are TRBV20-1 and TRBJ2-1; TRBD2 matches 10 bases. CDR3 length: 13 amino acids. V lost 6 bases, J lost 10 bases, and 9 bases stayed unmatched. Germline CDR1 is DFQATT and CDR2 is SNEGSKA (reference sequence). The CDR3 sequence: CSARSGGVREQFF. In DNA form, the CDR3 reads TGCAGTGCCCGCAGCGGGGGGGTTAGGGAGCAGTTCTTC.

This clonotype appeared a few times. The genes are TRBV5-1 and TRBJ1-2; 7 nucleotides agree with TRBD1. Losses at the gene ends were 5 bases for V and 8 bases for J; bases not matched to a gene: 12. The V gene's germline CDR1 is SGHRS and CDR2 YFSETQ. This CDR3 has 14 residues. The CDR3 loop reads CASRRLGTVQGYTF. CDR3 sequence (DNA): TGCGCCAGCAGGCGGCTTGGGACAGTTCAGGGCTACACCTTC.

This clonotype has more than one count but fewer than ten. The chain recombines TRBV6-2 or TRBV6-3 with TRBJ2-7, with D possibly TRBD2 on 5 matching bases. The CDR3 spans 11 residues. CDR1 is MNHEY, CDR2 SVGEGT, per germline. Trimming stripped 8 bases from V and 3 bases from J, with 8 bases between. CDR3 in amino acids: CASEGDYEQYF. The CDR3 nucleotides are TGTGCCAGCGAGGGAGACTACGAGCAGTACTTC.

The V gene is TRBV23-1, the J gene TRBJ2-3; TRBD1 aligns across 7 bases. TRBV23-1 is designated an ORF whose function remains uncertain. The J segment lost 2 bases and the V segment lost 6 bases, leaving 5 bases of the junction unmatched. This CDR3 is built from 14 residues. The CDR3 region is CASSRDRNTDTQYF. The CDR3 DNA is TGCGCCAGCAGCCGGGACAGAAACACAGATACGCAGTATTTT.

The sample holds many counts of this clonotype. The V call is TRBV5-4, the J call TRBJ1-1; TRBD1 matches 10 bases. Germline V lookup: CDR1 SGHNT, CDR2 YYREEE (reference sequence). CDR3 size: 16 residues. With V trimmed by 3 bases and J by 3 bases, 8 bases remained unmatched. CDR3 protein: CASSSSGQGFYTEAFF. CDR3 DNA sequence: TGTGCCAGCAGCTCGTCGGGACAGGGGTTTTACACTGAAGCTTTCTTT.

This clonotype was seen many times. The V gene is TRBV12-3 or TRBV12-4, the J gene TRBJ2-1; D gene uncertain. V was shortened by 4 bases and J by 9 bases, with 10 bases between the two germline ends. The CDR3 has 12 residues. In DNA, the CDR3 is TGTGCCAGCAGTTCCGTGTTTGGTGAGCAGTTCTTC. Its protein product is CASSSVFGEQFF.

This chain connects TRBV5-5 to TRBJ2-4; TRBD2 matches 8 bases. The J segment lost 0 bases and the V segment lost 4 bases, leaving 6 bases of the junction unmatched. Germline V gene sequence: CDR1 SGHKS, CDR2 YYEKEE (reference sequence). The CDR3 sequence is 16 residues long. CDR3 amino acids: CASSTSGSLAKNIQYF. CDR3 in DNA: TGTGCCAGCAGCACTAGCGGAAGCTTAGCCAAAAACATTCAGTACTTC. The variable domain in full, with the rest retrieved from reference TRBV5-5 and TRBJ2-4, is DAGVTQSPTHLIKTRGQQVTLRCSPISGHKSVSWYQQVLGQGPQFIFQYYEKEERGRGNFPDRFSARQFPNYSSELNVNALLLGDSALYLCASSTSGSLAKNIQYFGAGTRLSVL.

This chain uses TRBV20-1 with TRBJ2-1, with D perhaps matching TRBD1 (6 bases). Trimming stripped 2 bases from V and 0 bases from J, with 11 bases between. Germline CDR1 is DFQATT and CDR2 is SNEGSKA (reference sequence). The CDR3 is 15 amino acids. DNA of the CDR3: TGCAGTGCTAGACGACAGGAGAGCTCCTACAATGAGCAGTTCTTC. This gives the protein CSARRQESSYNEQFF.

This clonotype was counted a few times. This chain uses TRBV7-2 with TRBJ2-1, with D possibly being TRBD2 (6 bases). The CDR3 totals 13 residues. V lost 5 bases and J 9 bases, leaving 14 bases between the germline ends. Germline CDR1 SGHTA, CDR2 FQGNSA. The CDR3 DNA reads as TGTGCCAGCAGCGTTTACCTAGCGACTGAGCAGTTCTTC. Translating gives CASSVYLATEQFF. Complete variable domain (other parts from reference TRBV7-2 and TRBJ2-1): GAGVSQSPSNKVTEKGKDVELRCDPISGHTALYWYRQSLGQGLEFLIYFQGNSAPDKSGLPSDRFSAERTGGSVSTLTIQRTQQEDSAVYLCASSVYLATEQFFGPGTRLTVL.

The chain carries TRBV28 and TRBJ2-5; TRBD2 matches 13 bases. V lost 5 bases and J lost 3; bases outside the gene matches: 6. This CDR3 region has 16 residues. Germline V CDR1 and CDR2: MDHEN, SYDVKM. The CDR3 DNA follows: TGTGCCAGCAGTGACCGGACTAGCGGGAGCGAAGAGACCCAGTACTTC. It yields the protein CASSDRTSGSEETQYF.

This clonotype was counted only a few times. The gene calls are TRBV12-3 or TRBV12-4 and TRBJ2-5, with D unclear. Trimming stripped 3 bases from V and 2 bases from J, with 7 bases between. The CDR3 has 13 amino acids. The CDR3 spells CASSFFRQETQYF. CDR3 DNA sequence: TGTGCCAGCAGTTTCTTCCGGCAAGAGACCCAGTACTTC.

This clonotype was seen repeatedly, ten times or more. V gene TRBV20-1 combines with J gene TRBJ2-3; the match to TRBD2 covers 10 bases. Germline trimming cut 0 bases from V and 4 bases from J; bases unmatched to any gene: 4. The CDR3 has 15 residues. The germline gives CDR1 DFQATT, CDR2 SNEGSKA (reference sequence). The CDR3 region is CSARETSGYPDTQYF. The CDR3 nucleotides are TGCAGTGCTAGAGAGACTAGCGGGTACCCAGATACGCAGTATTTT.

J is TRBJ1-5 and V is TRBV27; 7 bases are a match to TRBD1. The CDR3 spans 15 residues. V lost 8 bases to trimming and J lost 0 bases; unmatched junction nucleotides: 7. Germline CDR1 MNHEY, CDR2 SMNVEV (reference sequence). CDR3 sequence: CASGRTGNSNQPQHF. The CDR3 nucleotides read TGTGCCAGCGGACGGACAGGAAATAGCAATCAGCCCCAGCATTTT.

The V call is TRBV27, the J call TRBJ1-2; D perhaps matches TRBD1 (6 bases). Germline values: CDR1 MNHEY, CDR2 SMNVEV (reference sequence). Trimming took off 7 bases at V and 1 base at J, with 16 bases between the two ends. CDR3 length: 15 amino acids. The CDR3 here is CASTLSVGGNYGYTF. The CDR3 DNA reads as TGTGCCAGCACCCTCTCCGTAGGGGGTAACTATGGCTACACCTTC.

This clonotype was counted only a few times. The V gene is TRBV12-3 or TRBV12-4, the J gene TRBJ2-4, with 7 bases matching TRBD1. This CDR3 has 18 amino acids. The J segment lost 2 bases and the V segment lost 4 bases, leaving 14 bases of the junction unmatched. CDR3 DNA: TGTGCCAGCAGTTCCGATATAGGGGGCAGGGGATCCAAAAACATTCAGTACTTC. Translated, it gives CASSSDIGGRGSKNIQYF.

The chain joins TRBV5-6 to TRBJ2-1; 9 bases align to TRBD1. The CDR3 covers 15 residues. The V and J ends lost 7 bases and 1 base, in that order; junction bases with no gene match: 6. CDR1 is SGHDT and CDR2 is YYEEEE in the germline V gene. The CDR3 region has the DNA TGTGCCAGCGCTCCGGGACAGGGATCCTACAATGAGCAGTTCTTC. Its translation is CASAPGQGSYNEQFF.

This clonotype was seen repeatedly, ten times or more. V gene TRBV29-1 combines with J gene TRBJ2-5; D might be TRBD1 or TRBD2, each matching 5 bases. The CDR3 extends over 13 amino acids. V was shortened by 6 bases and J by 1 base, with 12 bases between the two germline ends. Per germline, CDR1 SQVTM and CDR2 ANQGSEA. CDR3: CSVGTHPQETQYF. CDR3 coding DNA: TGCAGCGTCGGGACCCACCCCCAAGAGACCCAGTACTTC.